The clone carrying this T cell receptor (beta chain) occurred a few times. This entry is derived from a study of blood T cell repertoires in COVID-19. Study at large: Material from acute and convalescent COVID-19 was sourced from the United States, Italy and Spain. T cells, B-cell-depleted T cells, or PBMCs supplied cDNA or gDNA.

How the authors handled the data: Amplification of reference gene primers provided the estimated nucleated cell counts. Only in-frame clones appear in the TCRdb table, and some are missing; sequencing was by immunoSEQ multiplex PCR. Clone size and the V and J calls come from that table; the DNA yielded D and trimming. This sample has under 250,000 clones; approximately 83% occur once, and the top ten carry 2% to 3%. The germline V and J ends were trimmed by 4 bases and 2 bases, with 11 bases remaining between them. There are 14 residues in the CDR3. The germline gives CDR1 SGHTA, CDR2 FQGNSA. Input material: peripheral blood. This sequence originates from a woman aged 40-49 years with active or convalescent COVID-19. V usage is TRBV7-2 and J usage is TRBJ1-2; weak D call: TRBD1 (6 bases). CDR3 nucleotide sequence: TGTGCCAGCAGCTACAGACAGGCAAACTATGGCTACACCTTC. It is translated as CASSYRQANYGYTF. The full variable domain, its missing parts supplied by reference TRBV7-2 and TRBJ1-2, is GAGVSQSPSNKVTEKGKDVELRCDPISGHTALYWYRQSLGQGLEFLIYFQGNSAPDKSGLPSDRFSAERTGGSVSTLTIQRTQQEDSAVYLCASSYRQANYGYTFGSGTRLTVV.